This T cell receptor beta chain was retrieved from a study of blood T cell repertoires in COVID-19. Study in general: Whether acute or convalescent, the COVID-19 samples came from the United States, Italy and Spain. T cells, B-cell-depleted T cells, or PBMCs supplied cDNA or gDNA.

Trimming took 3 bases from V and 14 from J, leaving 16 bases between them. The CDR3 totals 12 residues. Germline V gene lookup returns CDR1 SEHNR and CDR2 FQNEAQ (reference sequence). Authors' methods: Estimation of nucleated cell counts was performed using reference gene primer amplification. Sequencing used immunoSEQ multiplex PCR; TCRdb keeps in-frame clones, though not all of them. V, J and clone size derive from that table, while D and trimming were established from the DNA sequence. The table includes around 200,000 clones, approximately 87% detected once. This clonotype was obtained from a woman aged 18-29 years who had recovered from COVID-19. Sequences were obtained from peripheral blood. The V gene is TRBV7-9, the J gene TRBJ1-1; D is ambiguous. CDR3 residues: CASSFNTPQRFF. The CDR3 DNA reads TGTGCCAGCAGCTTTAATACGCCCCAGCGGTTCTTT.